This entry concerns a single T cell receptor beta chain. The antigen is undetermined. The sample is drawn from a study of cytomegalovirus exposure and HLA in healthy donors. Overall study results and limits: The CMV antigen specificity of a few CMV-associated chains was confirmed through in vitro analysis. According to the study, 160 or so TCR beta chains were cytomegalovirus-associated. Reported performance of the classifier showed diagnosis of cytomegalovirus status with high specificity and sensitivity.

A multiplex PCR was run with 60 Vbeta primers and 13 Jbeta primers. Sequencing used immunoSEQ multiplex PCR; TCRdb keeps in-frame clones, though not all of them. The table lists about 210,000 clones, 82% of them singletons. Unmatched junction bases numbered 17, after V lost 4 bases and J lost 5 bases. Germline loops: CDR1 SGHRS, CDR2 YFSETQ. This CDR3 spans 18 amino acids. Material for sequencing was PBMCs. V usage is TRBV5-1 and J usage is TRBJ2-2; 7 bases agree with TRBD2. The sequence was collected from a middle-aged man in good health and CMV-seropositive. The CDR3 bases are TGCGCCAGCAGCCCGGACGATGCGGGAGTGGGTGCGACCGGGGAGCTGTTTTTT. Translated, it gives CASSPDDAGVGATGELFF.